This T cell receptor beta chain came from a study of cytomegalovirus exposure and HLA in healthy donors. A single count supports this clone. Germline values: CDR1 LGHNA, CDR2 YNFKEQ. This CDR3 is 14 amino acids long. Trimming pared 3 bases from V and 5 bases from J, leaving 13 bases between. Here immunoSEQ multiplex PCR was the method, and the copy in TCRdb shows in-frame clones only, minus some. The sample has about 66,000 clones; 97% are singletons. The receptor was isolated from a woman aged 18-29 years in good health and CMV-seropositive. The sample consisted of PBMCs. The V and J genes are TRBV4-2 and TRBJ1-2, with D possibly being TRBD1 (6 bases). In DNA, the CDR3 is TGTGCCAGCAGCCAGGAGGCAGGGGAGTATGGCTACACCTTC. It yields the protein CASSQEAGEYGYTF.